This is a list of T cell receptor beta chains from one sample in a study of lymphopenia after photon versus proton radiotherapy. Assay used: immunoSEQ multiplex PCR; TCRdb lists only in-frame clones, some missing. The sample has 65,000 to 85,000 clones; roughly 92% are singletons. The sample here was peripheral blood, taken from a patient treated with photon-based radiotherapy. The source is a woman aged 40 to 50 with cholangiocarcinoma. CDR3s include the opening cysteine and the closing phenylalanine or tryptophan. A D gene is named only where the DNA matches it firmly.

j_call d_call v_call cdr3_nt cdr3_aa
TRBJ2-1 TRBD2 TRBV5-1 TGCGCCAGCAGCGCCGGACTAGGAAATGAGCAGTTCTTC CASSAGLGNEQFF
TRBJ2-1 - TRBV29-1 TGCAGCGTTGATAAAGGGCGGGCCCCGGGGAATGAGCAGTTCTTC CSVDKGRAPGNEQFF
TRBJ2-1 - TRBV21-1 TGTGCCAGCAGCAAAGTCGGGCGGGAGTTGAATGAGCAGTTCTTC CASSKVGRELNEQFF
TRBJ1-2 TRBD1 TRBV6-6 TGTGCCAGCAGTTACGAGACAGGGGGCATCGGCTACACCTTC CASSYETGGIGYTF
TRBJ2-5 - TRBV14 TGTGCCAGCAGCCAAGCAGGGACCCAAGAGACCCAGTACTTC CASSQAGTQETQYF
TRBJ1-5 TRBD1 TRBV6-5 TGTGCCAGCAGTTACGCACAGGGGAATCAGCCCCAGCATTTT CASSYAQGNQPQHF
TRBJ2-7 - TRBV5-1 TGCGCCAGCAGCCACCTGGCGGGACACGAGCAGTACTTC CASSHLAGHEQYF
TRBJ2-7 TRBD2 TRBV29-1 TGCAGCGTTTTCAACGGGAGGTGGCACTTC CSVFNGRWHF
TRBJ1-2 - TRBV29-1 TGCAGCGCCGGGGCCTCCTATGGCTACACCTTC CSAGASYGYTF
TRBJ1-5 TRBD1 TRBV6-5 TGTGCCAGTGGGAGGGGGCTAGGGAGCAATCAGCCCCAGCATTTT CASGRGLGSNQPQHF
TRBJ1-5 - TRBV27 TGTGCCAGCAGTTGGGGTCGGAATCAGCCCCAGCATTTT CASSWGRNQPQHF
TRBJ1-4 - TRBV5-1 TGCGCCAGCAGCTCATCCCCAGGGAGTCTCGGAGGGTTTTTT CASSSSPGSLGGFF
TRBJ2-7 TRBD1 TRBV30 TGTGCCTGGAGCGAATGGCGACAGGGGGTTTCCTACGAGCAGTACTTC CAWSEWRQGVSYEQYF
TRBJ2-1 - TRBV18 TGTGCCAGCTCACCACCGGGGCTGTCTGTGGGTTACAATGAGCAGTTCTTC CASSPPGLSVGYNEQFF
TRBJ1-1 TRBD1 TRBV19 TGTGCCAGTAGTCTGACAGGGGGTGGCACTGAAGCTTTCTTT CASSLTGGGTEAFF
TRBJ1-4 - TRBV19 TGTGCCAGTAGTCCCGGGGTCGAAAAACTGTTTTTT CASSPGVEKLFF
TRBJ2-7 - TRBV5-5 TGTGCCAGCAGCTTGGCAGGGACCCACGAGCAGTACTTC CASSLAGTHEQYF